These 27 T cell receptor beta chains came from one sample sequenced in a study of shared clonotypes between healthy human individuals. CD8 cells classed as naive were CD45RO-negative and positively selected for CCR7, excluding terminally differentiated effector memory CD45RA+ cells. Libraries were prepared by immunoSEQ multiplex PCR; TCRdb keeps only in-frame clonotypes and omits some of them. This table holds roughly 2,000,000 clones, over 85% found once. What was sequenced was naive CD8+ T cells from PBMCs. The receptors originated from a man aged 18 to 30 in good health. Some clones in this sample may be carry-over from other donors' samples.

CDR3 bases: TGTGCCAGCAGTGAACCGGGACAGGGCTTCACAGATACGCAGTATTTT. It translates to CASSEPGQGFTDTQYF. The chain carries TRBV2 and TRBJ2-3; 9 bases are shared with TRBD1. Per germline, CDR1 SNHLY and CDR2 FYNNEI. Losses at the gene ends were 2 bases for V and 2 bases for J; bases not matched to a gene: 5. CDR3 size: 16 residues.

This clone was detected once. J is TRBJ2-1 and V is TRBV4-1; perhaps TRBD1 as D (5 bases). The germline V gene has CDR1 MGHRA and CDR2 YSYEKL. The V gene lost 0 bases and the J gene lost 5 bases, with 14 bases spanning the gap. This CDR3 contains 16 residues. The CDR3 DNA sequence: TGCGCCAGCAGCCAAGATAGGGGCGCCTTTAACAATGAGCAGTTCTTC. It yields the protein CASSQDRGAFNNEQFF.

Turning to this clone: Mismatch with germline at one junction end may stem from a read error. Other DNA sequences in the sample encode the same CDR3. This chain uses TRBV11-2 with TRBJ1-5; D remains ambiguous. CDR1 is SGHAT and CDR2 is FQNNGV in the germline V gene. The CDR3 extends over 13 amino acids. The CDR3 loop reads CASSLGGDQPQHF. CDR3 nucleotide sequence: TGTGCCAGCAGTTTAGGAGGTGATCAGCCCCAGCATTTT.

The chain uses TRBV15 and TRBJ2-1; no clear D. The germline CDR1 and CDR2 sequences are LNHNV and YYDKDF (reference sequence). V was shortened by 8 bases and J by 2 bases, with 7 bases between the two germline ends. There are 12 residues in the CDR3. The CDR3 nucleotides are TGTGCCACCTCCCTCCCCTACAATGAGCAGTTCTTC. Protein: CATSLPYNEQFF.

The chain employs TRBV7-6 and TRBJ1-3, with 7 bases matching TRBD1. The CDR3 totals 16 residues. V was clipped by 5 bases and J by 4 bases; unmatched bases: 11. From germline, CDR1 is SGHVS and CDR2 FNYEAQ. CDR3 residues: CASSRRQGMEGNTIYF. In DNA form, the CDR3 reads TGTGCCAGCAGCAGACGACAGGGCATGGAAGGAAACACCATATATTTT.

With regard to this clone: The sample holds other DNA sequences that translate to the same CDR3. V gene TRBV9 combines with J gene TRBJ1-4, with D possibly being TRBD1 (5 bases). Germline values: CDR1 SGDLS, CDR2 YYNGEE. Trimming stripped 3 bases from V and 8 bases from J, with 14 bases between. The CDR3 covers 14 residues. DNA of the CDR3: TGTGCCAGCAGCGCCGGGCAGGGTGGAGAAAAACTGTTTTTT. The encoded protein is CASSAGQGGEKLFF.

V is TRBV19 and J is TRBJ2-1, with 12 positions matching TRBD2. The CDR3 has 15 amino acids. After removal of 5 bases from V and 7 bases from J, the junction contained 6 bases not matched to a gene. The germline V gene encodes CDR1 LNHDA and CDR2 SQIVND (reference sequence). The CDR3 region is CASSLRLAGGNEQFF. The CDR3 nucleotides read TGTGCCAGTAGTCTACGCCTAGCGGGAGGGAATGAGCAGTTCTTC.

CDR3 DNA sequence: TGTGCCACCAGCGTATCCAGTGAGCAGTTCTTC. Its protein product is CATSVSSEQFF. The V gene is TRBV15, the J gene TRBJ2-1, with no clear D. In germline, CDR1 is LNHNV, CDR2 YYDKDF (reference sequence). The CDR3 extends over 11 amino acids. V dropped 5 bases and J dropped 9 bases, with 8 bases sitting between them. Combining the CDR3 with reference TRBV15 and TRBJ2-1 gives the whole variable domain DAMVIQNPRYQVTQFGKPVTLSCSQTLNHNVMYWYQQKSSQAPKLLFHYYDKDFNNEADTPDNFQSRRPNTSFCFLDIRSPGLGDTAMYLCATSVSSEQFFGPGTRLTVL.

V gene TRBV28 combines with J gene TRBJ2-7, with D tentatively TRBD2 (6 bases). Germline V lookup: CDR1 MDHEN, CDR2 SYDVKM. V was shortened by 3 bases and J by 7 bases, with 22 bases between the two germline ends. This CDR3 comprises 16 residues. CDR3 in amino acids: CASSLSPRDSGGEQYF. The CDR3 DNA reads as TGTGCCAGCAGTTTGTCACCCCGGGACTCTGGCGGGGAGCAGTACTTC.

This clone was seen more than once but under ten times. J is TRBJ1-5 and V is TRBV30; a weak D match, TRBD1 (5 bases). The germline CDR1 and CDR2 sequences are GTSNPN and SVGIG (reference sequence). The CDR3 extends over 15 amino acids. The germline V and J ends were trimmed by 2 bases and 2 bases, with 13 bases remaining between them. Written as DNA, the CDR3 is TGTGCCTGGAGTATAGGGACCAGGGGCAATCAGCCCCAGCATTTT. This translates into CAWSIGTRGNQPQHF.

CDR3 DNA sequence: TGTGCCAGCAGTTCTGGCAGCGGGAGTCCGTCAGATACGCAGTATTTT. Translation: CASSSGSGSPSDTQYF. The rearrangement joins TRBV28 to TRBJ2-3, with 8 bases fitting TRBD2. Germline values: CDR1 MDHEN, CDR2 SYDVKM. The CDR3 is 16 amino acids. Germline trimming cut 4 bases from V and 4 bases from J; bases unmatched to any gene: 10.

V gene TRBV11-2 combines with J gene TRBJ2-2; 11 bases align to TRBD2. V was clipped by 2 bases and J by 1 base; unmatched bases: 6. CDR3 length equals 18 residues. The V gene's germline CDR1 is SGHAT and CDR2 FQNNGV. The CDR3 region has the DNA TGTGCCAGCAGCTTAACTAGCGGGAGTTGGATGAACACCGGGGAGCTGTTTTTT. Translated: CASSLTSGSWMNTGELFF.

Details on this clone: Other DNA sequences in this specimen translate into the identical CDR3. This sequence joins TRBV29-1 and TRBJ2-7, with TRBD1 matching over 7 bases. CDR1 and CDR2 from the germline V gene are SQVTM and ANQGSEA. This CDR3 is 11 amino acids long. V lost 6 bases and J lost 3; bases outside the gene matches: 2. The DNA of the CDR3 is TGCAGCGTCGGGACAGACTACGAGCAGTACTTC. Protein product: CSVGTDYEQYF.

The rearrangement links TRBV7-9 to TRBJ2-7, with no clear D. Trimming took 5 bases from V and 6 from J, leaving 17 bases between them. The germline CDR1 and CDR2 sequences are SEHNR and FQNEAQ (reference sequence). The CDR3 has 14 residues. DNA of the CDR3: TGTGCCAGCAGCCCAACCTCGAGCTCGAGCGAGCAGTACTTC. Amino acid sequence: CASSPTSSSSEQYF.

The V and J genes are TRBV29-1 and TRBJ2-3; no definite D call. The CDR3 spans 11 residues. CDR1 and CDR2 from the germline V gene are SQVTM and ANQGSEA. Trimming pared 7 bases from V and 0 bases from J, leaving 5 bases between. This CDR3 is CSGSSTDTQYF. DNA of the CDR3: TGCAGCGGGAGCAGCACAGATACGCAGTATTTT.

The rearrangement uses TRBV5-6 and TRBJ2-7; the D gene is possibly TRBD2 (5 bases). This CDR3 has 14 residues. Trimming took off 0 bases at V and 2 bases at J, with 9 bases between the two ends. Per the germline V gene, CDR1 is SGHDT and CDR2 is YYEEEE. The CDR3 bases are TGTGCCAGCAGCTTGGGAGGGCTGCCCTACGAGCAGTACTTC. Translating it yields CASSLGGLPYEQYF.

The chain is built from TRBV6-6 and TRBJ1-2; D is ambiguous. V lost 8 bases and J lost 6, with 10 bases in between. This CDR3 has 11 amino acids. Germline V gene data show CDR1 as MNHNY and CDR2 as SVGAGI (reference sequence). The CDR3 bases are TGTGCCAGCCGGCCCCCCGATGGCTACACCTTC. Translated, it gives CASRPPDGYTF.

This chain links TRBV4-2 with TRBJ2-5; 8 nucleotides agree with TRBD2. The CDR3 length is 17 residues. V gave up 0 bases and J gave up 4 bases; unmatched junction bases: 10. Looked up from germline, CDR1 is LGHNA and CDR2 is YNFKEQ. CDR3 bases: TGTGCCAGCAGCCAAGATACGCGAGCGGGAGTAGTAGAGACCCAGTACTTC. It yields the protein CASSQDTRAGVVETQYF.

This clone came up a few times. The V and J genes are TRBV5-4 and TRBJ1-1; TRBD1 matches at 8 bases. Germline V gene lookup returns CDR1 SGHNT and CDR2 YYREEE (reference sequence). V lost 3 bases to trimming and J lost 1 base; unmatched junction nucleotides: 2. There are 14 residues in the CDR3. The CDR3: CASSWGQENTEAFF. CDR3 sequence (DNA): TGTGCCAGCAGCTGGGGACAGGAGAACACTGAAGCTTTCTTT.

This clone was seen only once. This same CDR3 is encoded by further DNA sequences in the sample. V gene TRBV9 combines with J gene TRBJ2-1; possibly TRBD2 for D (6 bases). Germline V lookup: CDR1 SGDLS, CDR2 YYNGEE. This CDR3 has 13 residues. Trimming stripped 0 bases from V and 8 bases from J, with 9 bases between. The CDR3 region is CASSVGSGDEQFF. DNA of the CDR3: TGTGCCAGCAGCGTAGGGTCGGGGGATGAGCAGTTCTTC. Full variable domain (remainder filled in from reference TRBV9 and TRBJ2-1): DSGVTQTPKHLITATGQRVTLRCSPRSGDLSVYWYQQSLDQGLQFLIQYYNGEERAKGNILERFSAQQFPDLHSELNLSSLELGDSALYFCASSVGSGDEQFFGPGTRLTVL.

The chain has TRBV7-2 and TRBJ2-3; D is uncertain. This CDR3 comprises 13 residues. Germline V CDR1 and CDR2: SGHTA, FQGNSA. V was cut by 1 base and J by 2 bases, with 4 bases left in between. CDR3 coding DNA: TGTGCCAGCAGCTTAGGGACCACAGATACGCAGTATTTT. Translated: CASSLGTTDTQYF.

The table lists this clone with a count of one. Additional DNA sequences in this sample encode the identical CDR3. This chain connects TRBV28 to TRBJ2-7; possibly TRBD1 or TRBD2 for D (5 bases each). The CDR3 runs to 12 residues. Germline V gene lookup returns CDR1 MDHEN and CDR2 SYDVKM. V lost 3 bases to trimming and J lost 6 bases, with 9 bases between them. CDR3 sequence: CASSLGEGEQYF. The CDR3, as DNA: TGTGCCAGCAGTTTGGGGGAAGGCGAGCAGTACTTC. The whole variable domain, remainder taken from reference TRBV28 and TRBJ2-7, is DVKVTQSSRYLVKRTGEKVFLECVQDMDHENMFWYRQDPGLGLRLIYFSYDVKMKEKGDIPEGYSVSREKKERFSLILESASTNQTSMYLCASSLGEGEQYFGPGTRLTVT.

The V gene is TRBV5-5, the J gene TRBJ2-7, with 7 bases lining up with TRBD1. The junction had 2 bases not matched to a gene; V was cut back by 2 bases and J by 0 bases. The germline V gene has CDR1 SGHKS and CDR2 YYEKEE (reference sequence). The CDR3 runs to 14 residues. CDR3 sequence (DNA): TGTGCCAGCAGCTTAAGGGACAGCTCCTACGAGCAGTACTTC. It specifies CASSLRDSSYEQYF.

The rearrangement uses TRBV27 and TRBJ2-1; TRBD2 matches 12 bases. The CDR3 loop spans 17 amino acids. With 6 bases clipped from V and 7 bases from J, the junction kept 13 bases outside the gene matches. In germline, CDR1 is MNHEY, CDR2 SMNVEV (reference sequence). CDR3 region: CASRPGTGLAGGNEQFF. In DNA, the CDR3 is TGTGCCAGCAGGCCGGGGACAGGGCTAGCGGGAGGGAATGAGCAGTTCTTC.

This chain uses TRBV6-5 with TRBJ1-2, with D unresolved. From germline, CDR1 is MNHEY and CDR2 SVGAGI. The CDR3 spans 16 residues. The V gene lost 0 bases and the J gene lost 4 bases, with 15 bases spanning the gap. The CDR3 loop is CASSYSTARPSYGYTF. The CDR3 DNA reads as TGTGCCAGCAGTTACTCGACGGCCAGGCCCTCCTATGGCTACACCTTC.

The V gene is TRBV6-1, the J gene TRBJ2-5; D remains unclear. Germline loops: CDR1 MNHNS, CDR2 SASEGT. Trimming took off 2 bases at V and 5 bases at J, with 9 bases between the two ends. The CDR3 spans 13 residues. CDR3 nucleotide sequence: TGTGCCAGCAGTGAAATAAGGATTGAGACCCAGTACTTC. This gives the protein CASSEIRIETQYF.

A remark on this clone: A much larger clone differs by one base, so this may be a read error. Other DNA sequences of this sample code for an identical CDR3. The genes are TRBV7-2 and TRBJ2-7; a possible D gene is TRBD1 (5 bases). CDR3 length equals 12 residues. CDR1 and CDR2 from the germline V gene are SGHTA and FQGNSA. Trimming shortened V by 2 bases and J by 3 bases, and 5 bases separated the two germline ends. The CDR3 reads CASSLRGYEQYF. The CDR3, as DNA: TGTGCCAGCAGCTTAAGGGGCTACGAGCAGTACTTC.